The 22 T cell receptor beta chains presented below share a single source sample, sequenced in a study of blood T cell repertoires in COVID-19. Only in-frame clones appear in the TCRdb table, and some are missing; sequencing was by immunoSEQ multiplex PCR. The sample consists of about 340,000 clones, about four fifths of them appearing once. Sequencing was carried out using peripheral blood. These TCRs come from a young man with active or convalescent COVID-19.

The CDR3 coding sequence is TGCAGCTCCAACCCCGGGACAGGGACTGGGGAAGCTTTCTTT. Its protein product is CSSNPGTGTGEAFF. This chain connects TRBV29-1 to TRBJ1-1; 9 nucleotides agree with TRBD1. Trimming removed 8 bases from V and 8 bases from J; junction bases left unmatched: 15. The CDR3 contains 14 residues. CDR1 is SQVTM and CDR2 is ANQGSEA in the germline V gene.

The rearrangement uses TRBV5-1 and TRBJ2-1; D may be TRBD1 (5 bases). CDR1 SGHRS and CDR2 YFSETQ come from the germline V gene. The CDR3 is made up of 14 amino acids. V was cut by 0 bases and J by 16 bases, with 20 bases left in between. CDR3 in amino acids: CASSLAAVRQGRFF. The CDR3 DNA follows: TGCGCCAGCAGCTTGGCCGCGGTCAGGCAGGGTAGATTCTTC.

The chain recombines TRBV4-1 with TRBJ2-1, with 11 nucleotides matching TRBD1. Germline V gene data show CDR1 as MGHRA and CDR2 as YSYEKL. The length of the CDR3 is 15 residues. Trimming took 3 bases from V and 13 from J; bases not matched to a gene: 11. CDR3 sequence (DNA): TGCGCCAGCAGCCAGGACAGGGGGCCCTACATTGAACAGTTCTTC. It yields the protein CASSQDRGPYIEQFF.

This clone was recorded only once. This chain connects TRBV7-8 to TRBJ1-4, with 10 nucleotides matching TRBD1. Germline CDR1 SGHVS, CDR2 FQNEAQ. This CDR3 region has 18 residues. J lost 2 bases, V lost 2 bases, and 8 bases had no gene match. The CDR3 reads CASSLSGQGGGTNEKLFF. The CDR3 DNA sequence: TGTGCCAGCAGCTTATCCGGACAGGGGGGAGGTACTAATGAAAAACTGTTTTTT.

The chain combines TRBV11-2 with TRBJ1-2, with D perhaps TRBD1 (5 bases). V lost 5 bases to trimming and J lost 0 bases, with 13 bases between them. This CDR3 spans 15 amino acids. In germline, CDR1 is SGHAT, CDR2 FQNNGV. CDR3 in DNA: TGTGCCAGCAGCCAGGGCCGGGTCACTAACTATGGCTACACCTTC. Its translation: CASSQGRVTNYGYTF. Supplemented by reference TRBV11-2 and TRBJ1-2, the full variable domain reads EAGVAQSPRYKIIEKRQSVAFWCNPISGHATLYWYQQILGQGPKLLIQFQNNGVVDDSQLPKDRFSAERLKGVDSTLKIQPAKLEDSAVYLCASSQGRVTNYGYTFGSGTRLTVV.

CDR3 sequence (DNA): TGTGCCAGCAGCTTAAGCACAGGGACGCTCGACGAGCAGTACTTC. This translates into CASSLSTGTLDEQYF. The chain employs TRBV9 and TRBJ2-7; perhaps TRBD1 as D (6 bases). CDR1 SGDLS and CDR2 YYNGEE come from the germline V gene. The CDR3 covers 15 residues. The V end was cut by 4 bases, the J end by 5 bases, with 19 bases between.

The chain recombines TRBV29-1 with TRBJ1-2; 7 nucleotides line up with TRBD1. This CDR3 is 14 amino acids long. Germline V lookup: CDR1 SQVTM, CDR2 ANQGSEA. Here the CDR3 reads CTTRGDRDGEGYTF. CDR3 DNA sequence: TGCACCACCAGGGGAGACAGGGACGGTGAAGGCTACACCTTC.

This rearrangement joins TRBV5-8 to TRBJ2-5, with 8 bases identical to TRBD2. This CDR3 is built from 16 residues. V shed 0 bases and J 0 bases; nucleotides not matched to a gene: 4. Per the germline V gene, CDR1 is SGHTS and CDR2 is YDEGEE. Here the CDR3 DNA reads TGTGCCAGCAGCTTGGGACTAGCGCAACACCAAGAGACCCAGTACTTC. This sequence encodes CASSLGLAQHQETQYF.

The V and J genes are TRBV7-9 and TRBJ2-3, with TRBD1 as a possible D gene (6 bases). The germline gives CDR1 SEHNR, CDR2 FQNEAQ (reference sequence). The CDR3 covers 15 residues. V gave up 5 bases and J gave up 5 bases, with 17 bases separating them. CDR3 sequence reads: CASSPGVTMRDTQYF. The CDR3 nucleotides read TGTGCCAGCAGCCCAGGGGTCACGATGCGAGATACGCAGTATTTT.

This clone showed up just once. The chain combines TRBV4-1 with TRBJ2-7, with TRBD1 identical over 9 bases. The germline V gene has CDR1 MGHRA and CDR2 YSYEKL. The CDR3 runs to 15 residues. The V segment lost 4 bases and the J segment 2 bases; nucleotides outside the gene matches: 6. The CDR3 DNA follows: TGCGCCAGCAGCCCCAGGGGACAGGGTGCCTACGAGCAGTACTTC. Translating gives CASSPRGQGAYEQYF.

This chain connects TRBV25-1 to TRBJ2-2; 9 bases fit TRBD2. There are 13 residues in the CDR3. Trimming removed 4 bases from V and 7 bases from J; junction bases left unmatched: 1. CDR1 MGHDK and CDR2 SYGVNS come from the germline V gene. This CDR3 is CASSVAGVGELFF. CDR3 bases: TGTGCCAGCAGTGTAGCGGGAGTCGGGGAGCTGTTTTTT.

The chain combines TRBV11-2 with TRBJ2-3; no reliable D call. From germline, CDR1 is SGHAT and CDR2 FQNNGV. The germline V and J ends were trimmed by 7 bases and 0 bases, with 11 bases remaining between them. The length of the CDR3 is 14 residues. The CDR3 reads CASTLRVSTDTQYF. Here the CDR3 DNA reads TGTGCCAGCACCCTCCGGGTTAGCACAGATACGCAGTATTTT.

The chain couples TRBV7-6 to TRBJ1-2; TRBD1 might be the D (6 bases). In germline, CDR1 is SGHVS, CDR2 FNYEAQ. Between the trimmed V and J ends, which lost 3 bases and 4 bases, there was a span of 15 bases. The CDR3 runs 15 residues. The CDR3 spells CASSFNMGHSYGYTF. CDR3 sequence (DNA): TGTGCCAGCAGCTTTAATATGGGACACTCCTATGGCTACACCTTC. Using reference TRBV7-6 and TRBJ1-2 for the parts outside the CDR3, the full variable domain is GAGVSQSPRYKVTKRGQDVALRCDPISGHVSLYWYRQALGQGPEFLTYFNYEAQQDKSGLPNDRFSAERPEGSISTLTIQRTEQRDSAMYRCASSFNMGHSYGYTFGSGTRLTVV.

The chain employs TRBV20-1 and TRBJ2-7, with D uncertain. V lost 3 bases and J 3 bases, leaving 6 bases between the germline ends. Germline values: CDR1 DFQATT, CDR2 SNEGSKA (reference sequence). The CDR3 contains 11 residues. CDR3 amino acids: CSASLNYEQYF. DNA of the CDR3: TGCAGTGCTAGCTTAAACTACGAGCAGTACTTC.

This clone was seen a few times. J is TRBJ1-4 and V is TRBV28; possible D gene TRBD1, 5 bases. Germline assignment: CDR1 MDHEN and CDR2 SYDVKM. The CDR3 runs 16 residues. The V gene lost 3 bases and the J gene lost 2 bases, with 13 bases spanning the gap. In DNA, the CDR3 is TGTGCCAGCAGTTTGGGGCTCTTGGGGACTAATGAAAAACTGTTTTTT. Residues: CASSLGLLGTNEKLFF.

CDR3 residues: CASSHFLVRGANTGELFF. The CDR3 coding sequence is TGTGCCAGCAGCCACTTTTTGGTTCGCGGCGCGAACACCGGGGAGCTGTTTTTT. The chain links TRBV3-1 (or the pseudogene TRBV3-2) to TRBJ2-2; no firm D call. Trimming stripped 3 bases from V and 0 bases from J, with 17 bases between. This CDR3 comprises 18 residues. Germline CDR1 is LGHDT and CDR2 is YNNKEL (reference sequence).

This clone was detected once. The genes are TRBV6-5 and TRBJ1-4; no definite D call. Germline CDR1 reads MNHEY; CDR2 reads SVGAGI. The ends were cut back, 6 bases at V and 4 bases at J, with 12 bases in the middle. The CDR3 is 14 amino acids. The CDR3 spells CASRPPGLNEKLFF. In DNA, the CDR3 is TGTGCCAGCAGGCCCCCTGGGCTTAATGAAAAACTGTTTTTT.

The J gene is TRBJ1-1, the V gene TRBV2; 10 bases fit TRBD1. Germline loops: CDR1 SNHLY, CDR2 FYNNEI. There are 15 residues in the CDR3. With V trimmed by 2 bases and J by 3 bases, 3 bases remained unmatched. The CDR3 spells CASSELGTGDTEAFF. CDR3 coding DNA: TGTGCCAGCAGTGAACTAGGGACAGGGGACACTGAAGCTTTCTTT.

The J gene is TRBJ2-2, the V gene TRBV28; 8 positions agree with TRBD2. The CDR3 has 14 amino acids. V trimming: 7 bases; J trimming: 5 bases; junction bases outside the gene matches: 6. The germline gives CDR1 MDHEN, CDR2 SYDVKM. The CDR3 DNA sequence: TGTGCCAGCAAGGGACTAGTGGTGACCGGGGAGCTGTTTTTT. Translated, it gives CASKGLVVTGELFF.

The CDR3 sequence: CATTSRGAGELFF. CDR3 DNA: TGTGCCACCACTAGCCGGGGGGCCGGGGAGCTGTTTTTT. The V call is TRBV24-1, the J call TRBJ2-2; 7 bases are a match to TRBD2. Germline CDR1 reads KGHDR; CDR2 reads SFDVKD. Trimming took 8 bases from V and 6 from J; bases not matched to a gene: 5. CDR3 length equals 13 residues.

On this clone itself: Other DNA sequences of this sample code for an identical CDR3. The rearrangement uses TRBV9 and TRBJ2-7; 8 bases match TRBD2. The germline V gene has CDR1 SGDLS and CDR2 YYNGEE. Trimming cost V 1 base and J 3 bases; bases outside gene matches: 3. CDR3 length: 14 amino acids. DNA of the CDR3: TGTGCCAGCAGCGTATCCAGCGGGGGCTACGAGCAGTACTTC. Encoded protein: CASSVSSGGYEQYF.

The rearrangement uses TRBV7-8 and TRBJ2-7; 8 bases line up with TRBD1. The CDR3 extends over 14 amino acids. The germline V gene encodes CDR1 SGHVS and CDR2 FQNEAQ. The J segment lost 2 bases and the V segment lost 5 bases, leaving 5 bases of the junction unmatched. The DNA of the CDR3 is TGTGCCAGCAGCCCACAGGGGGGACCCTACGAGCAGTACTTC. Its translation is CASSPQGGPYEQYF.